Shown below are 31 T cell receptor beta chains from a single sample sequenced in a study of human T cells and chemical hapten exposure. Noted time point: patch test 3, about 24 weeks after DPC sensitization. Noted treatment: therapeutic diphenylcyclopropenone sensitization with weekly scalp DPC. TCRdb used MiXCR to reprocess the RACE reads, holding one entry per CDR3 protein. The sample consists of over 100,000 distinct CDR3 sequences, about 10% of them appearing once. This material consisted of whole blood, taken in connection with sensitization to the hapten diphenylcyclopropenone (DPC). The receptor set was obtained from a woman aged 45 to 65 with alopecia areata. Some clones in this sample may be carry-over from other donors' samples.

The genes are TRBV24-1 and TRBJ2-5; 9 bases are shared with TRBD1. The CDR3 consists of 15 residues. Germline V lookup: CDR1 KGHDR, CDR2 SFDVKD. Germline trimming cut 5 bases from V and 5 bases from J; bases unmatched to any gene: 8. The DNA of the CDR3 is TGTGCCACCAGTGTTACAGGGGGCTTCGGTGAGACCCAGTACTTC. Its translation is CATSVTGGFGETQYF.

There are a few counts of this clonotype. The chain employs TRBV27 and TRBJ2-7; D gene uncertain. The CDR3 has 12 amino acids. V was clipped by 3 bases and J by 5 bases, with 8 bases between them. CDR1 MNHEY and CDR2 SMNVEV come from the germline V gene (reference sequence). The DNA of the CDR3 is TGTGCCAGCAGTTTCGGAGAGGACGAGCAGTACTTC. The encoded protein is CASSFGEDEQYF.

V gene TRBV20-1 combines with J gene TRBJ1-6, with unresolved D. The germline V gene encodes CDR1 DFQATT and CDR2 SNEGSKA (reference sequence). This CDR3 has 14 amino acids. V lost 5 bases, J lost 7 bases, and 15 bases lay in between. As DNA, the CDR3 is TGCAGTGCTGCCCCTCGGACGGGGAATTCACCCCTCCACTTT. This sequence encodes CSAAPRTGNSPLHF.

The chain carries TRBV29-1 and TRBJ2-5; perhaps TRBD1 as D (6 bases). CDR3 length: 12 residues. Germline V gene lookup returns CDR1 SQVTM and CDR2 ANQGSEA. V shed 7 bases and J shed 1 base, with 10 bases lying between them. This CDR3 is CSGGRGQETQYF. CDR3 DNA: TGCAGCGGGGGCAGGGGCCAAGAGACCCAGTACTTC. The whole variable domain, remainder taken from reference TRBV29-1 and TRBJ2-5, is SAVISQKPSRDICQRGTSLTIQCQVDSQVTMMFWYRQQPGQSLTLIATANQGSEATYESGFVIDKFPISRPNLTFSTLTVSNMSPEDSSIYLCSGGRGQETQYFGPGTRLLVL.

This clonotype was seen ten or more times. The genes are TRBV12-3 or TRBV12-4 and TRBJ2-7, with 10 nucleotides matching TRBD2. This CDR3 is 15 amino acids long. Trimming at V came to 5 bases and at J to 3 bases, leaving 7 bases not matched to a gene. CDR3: CASSPRLAGGYEQYF. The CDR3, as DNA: TGTGCCAGCAGTCCTCGACTAGCGGGTGGCTACGAGCAGTACTTC.

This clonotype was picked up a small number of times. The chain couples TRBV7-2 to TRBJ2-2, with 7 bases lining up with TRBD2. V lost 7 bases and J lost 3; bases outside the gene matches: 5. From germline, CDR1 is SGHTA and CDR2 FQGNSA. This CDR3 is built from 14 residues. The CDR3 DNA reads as TGTGCCAGCACTCCCCGGGGGGACACCGGGGAGCTGTTTTTT. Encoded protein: CASTPRGDTGELFF.

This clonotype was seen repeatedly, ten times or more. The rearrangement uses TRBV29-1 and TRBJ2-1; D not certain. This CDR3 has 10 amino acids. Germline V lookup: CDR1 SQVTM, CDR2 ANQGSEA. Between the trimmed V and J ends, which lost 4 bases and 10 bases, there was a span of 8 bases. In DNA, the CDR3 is TGCAGCGTTGCGGGTGCGGAGCAGTTCTTC. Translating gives CSVAGAEQFF.

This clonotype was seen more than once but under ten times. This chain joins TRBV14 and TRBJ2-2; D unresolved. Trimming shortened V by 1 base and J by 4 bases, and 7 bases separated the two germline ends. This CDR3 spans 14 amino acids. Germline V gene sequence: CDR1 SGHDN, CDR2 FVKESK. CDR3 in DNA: TGTGCCAGCAGCCAAGCCACGCTCACCGGGGAGCTGTTTTTT. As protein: CASSQATLTGELFF.

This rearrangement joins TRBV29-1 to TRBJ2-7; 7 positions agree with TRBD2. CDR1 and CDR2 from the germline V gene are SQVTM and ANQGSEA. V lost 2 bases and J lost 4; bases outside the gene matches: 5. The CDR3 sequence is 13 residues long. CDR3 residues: CSVERGSGYEQYF. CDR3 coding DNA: TGCAGCGTTGAACGCGGGAGTGGGTACGAGCAGTACTTC.

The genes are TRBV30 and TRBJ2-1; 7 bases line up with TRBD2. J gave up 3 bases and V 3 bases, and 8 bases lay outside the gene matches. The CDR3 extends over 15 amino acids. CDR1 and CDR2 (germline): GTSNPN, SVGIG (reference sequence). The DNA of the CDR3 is TGTGCCTGGAGACCGCGCGGGAGTAACTACAATGAGCAGTTCTTC. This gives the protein CAWRPRGSNYNEQFF.

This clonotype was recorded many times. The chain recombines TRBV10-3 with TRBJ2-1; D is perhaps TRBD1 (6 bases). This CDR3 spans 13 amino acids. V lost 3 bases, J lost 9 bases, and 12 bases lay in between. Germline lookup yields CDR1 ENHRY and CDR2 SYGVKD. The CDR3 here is CAISDRGWGEQFF. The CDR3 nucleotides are TGTGCCATCAGTGACAGGGGATGGGGTGAGCAGTTCTTC.

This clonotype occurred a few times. The CDR3 spells CASSQGDRDGYTF. CDR3 coding DNA: TGTGCCAGCAGTCAAGGGGACAGGGATGGCTACACCTTC. This chain connects TRBV6-5 to TRBJ1-2, with 9 bases identical to TRBD1. Germline V lookup: CDR1 MNHEY, CDR2 SVGAGI. The CDR3 length is 13 residues. J lost 6 bases, V lost 5 bases, and 4 bases had no gene match.

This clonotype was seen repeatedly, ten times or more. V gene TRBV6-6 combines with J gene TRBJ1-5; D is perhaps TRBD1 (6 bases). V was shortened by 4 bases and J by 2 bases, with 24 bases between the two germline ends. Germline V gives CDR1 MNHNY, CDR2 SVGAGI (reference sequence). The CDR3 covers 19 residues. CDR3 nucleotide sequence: TGTGCCAGCAGTTCCTCCTCGATTCAGGGGCTTATAGGCAATCAGCCCCAGCATTTT. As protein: CASSSSSIQGLIGNQPQHF.

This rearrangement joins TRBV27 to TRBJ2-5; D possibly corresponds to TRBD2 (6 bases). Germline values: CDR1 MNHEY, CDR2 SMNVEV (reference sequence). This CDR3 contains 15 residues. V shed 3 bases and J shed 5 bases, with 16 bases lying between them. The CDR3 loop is CASSFEGAEGETQYF. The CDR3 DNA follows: TGTGCCAGCAGTTTTGAGGGCGCGGAGGGGGAGACCCAGTACTTC.

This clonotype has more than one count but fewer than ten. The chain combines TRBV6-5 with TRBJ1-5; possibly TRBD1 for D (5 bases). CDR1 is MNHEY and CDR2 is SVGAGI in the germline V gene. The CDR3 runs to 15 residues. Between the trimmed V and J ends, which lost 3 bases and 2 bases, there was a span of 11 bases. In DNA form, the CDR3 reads TGTGCCAGCAGTTATGACAGATTGGGCAATCAGCCCCAGCATTTT. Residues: CASSYDRLGNQPQHF.

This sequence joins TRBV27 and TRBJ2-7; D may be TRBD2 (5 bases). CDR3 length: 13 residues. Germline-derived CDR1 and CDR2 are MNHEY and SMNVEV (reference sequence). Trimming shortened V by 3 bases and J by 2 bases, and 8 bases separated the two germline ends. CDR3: CASSFSGAYEQYF. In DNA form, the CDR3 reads TGTGCCAGCAGTTTTTCCGGGGCCTACGAGCAGTACTTC.

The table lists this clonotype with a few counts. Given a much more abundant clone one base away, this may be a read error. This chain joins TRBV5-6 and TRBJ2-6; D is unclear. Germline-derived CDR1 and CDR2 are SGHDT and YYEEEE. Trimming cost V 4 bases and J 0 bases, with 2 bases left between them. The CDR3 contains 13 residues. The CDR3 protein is CASSISGANVLTF. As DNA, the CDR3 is TGTGCCAGCAGCATCTCTGGGGCCAACGTCCTGACTTTC.

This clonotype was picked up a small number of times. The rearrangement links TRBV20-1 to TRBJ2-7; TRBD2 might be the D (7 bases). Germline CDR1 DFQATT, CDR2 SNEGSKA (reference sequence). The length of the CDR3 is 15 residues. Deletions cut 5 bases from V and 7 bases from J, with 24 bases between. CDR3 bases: TGCAGTGCTCTCGAATCTAGGGGGGGACCTCAAGAGCAGTACTTC. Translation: CSALESRGGPQEQYF.

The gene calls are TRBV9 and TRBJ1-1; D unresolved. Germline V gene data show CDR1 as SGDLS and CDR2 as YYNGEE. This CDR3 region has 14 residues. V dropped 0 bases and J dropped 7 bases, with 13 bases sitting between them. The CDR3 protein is CASSVGSSAFEAFF. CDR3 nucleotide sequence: TGTGCCAGCAGCGTAGGTTCAAGCGCCTTTGAAGCTTTCTTT.

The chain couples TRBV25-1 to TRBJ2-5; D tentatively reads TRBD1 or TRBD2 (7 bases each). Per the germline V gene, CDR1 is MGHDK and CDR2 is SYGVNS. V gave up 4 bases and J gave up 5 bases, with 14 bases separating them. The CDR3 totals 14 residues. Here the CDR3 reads CASSAPGGGETQYF. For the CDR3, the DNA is TGTGCCAGCAGTGCTCCAGGGGGGGGGGAGACCCAGTACTTC.

CDR3 in amino acids: CSVPGQGYGYTF. CDR3 coding DNA: TGCAGCGTTCCGGGACAGGGCTATGGCTACACCTTC. The genes are TRBV29-1 and TRBJ1-2; 9 bases are shared with TRBD1. CDR3 length: 12 residues. V was pared by 5 bases and J by 4 bases, with 2 bases of the junction left unmatched. The germline V gene has CDR1 SQVTM and CDR2 ANQGSEA.

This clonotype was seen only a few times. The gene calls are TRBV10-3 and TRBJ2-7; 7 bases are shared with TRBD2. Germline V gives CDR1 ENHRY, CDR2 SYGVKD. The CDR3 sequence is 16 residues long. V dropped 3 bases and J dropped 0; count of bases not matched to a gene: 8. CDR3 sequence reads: CAISEPTSVSSYEQYF. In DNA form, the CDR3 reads TGTGCCATCAGTGAACCCACTAGCGTAAGCTCCTACGAGCAGTACTTC.

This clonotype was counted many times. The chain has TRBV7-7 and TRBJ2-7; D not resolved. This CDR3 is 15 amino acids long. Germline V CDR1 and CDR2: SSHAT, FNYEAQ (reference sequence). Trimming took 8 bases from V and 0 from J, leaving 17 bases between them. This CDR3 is CASPGPAFCSYEQYF. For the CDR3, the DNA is TGTGCCAGCCCTGGGCCAGCTTTTTGCTCCTACGAGCAGTACTTC.

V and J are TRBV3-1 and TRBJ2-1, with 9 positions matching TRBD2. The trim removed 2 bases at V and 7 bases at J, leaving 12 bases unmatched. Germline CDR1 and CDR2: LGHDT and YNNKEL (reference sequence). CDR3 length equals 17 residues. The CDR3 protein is CASSQLLAGPPGNEQFF. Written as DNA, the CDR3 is TGTGCCAGCAGCCAACTCCTAGCGGGGCCCCCAGGTAATGAGCAGTTCTTC.

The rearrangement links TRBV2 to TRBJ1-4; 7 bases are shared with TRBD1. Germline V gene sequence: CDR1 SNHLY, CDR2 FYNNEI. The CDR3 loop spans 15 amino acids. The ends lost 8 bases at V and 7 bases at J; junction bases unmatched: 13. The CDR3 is CASHEGTASGEKLFF. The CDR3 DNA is TGTGCCAGCCACGAGGGGACAGCGTCTGGTGAAAAACTGTTTTTT.

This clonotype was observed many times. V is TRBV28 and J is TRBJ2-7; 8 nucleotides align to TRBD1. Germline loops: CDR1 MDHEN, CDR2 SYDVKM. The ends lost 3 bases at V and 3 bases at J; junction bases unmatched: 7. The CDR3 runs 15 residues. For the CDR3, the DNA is TGTGCCAGCAGTTTGGCCAGGGGGCGAATCTACGAGCAGTACTTC. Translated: CASSLARGRIYEQYF.

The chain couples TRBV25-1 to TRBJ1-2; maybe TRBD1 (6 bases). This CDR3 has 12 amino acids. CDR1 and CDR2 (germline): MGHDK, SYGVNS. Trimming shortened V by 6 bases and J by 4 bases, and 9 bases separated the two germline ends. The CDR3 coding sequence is TGTGCCAGCAGCAGGGGCGGCTATGGCTACACCTTC. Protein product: CASSRGGYGYTF.

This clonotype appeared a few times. DNA of the CDR3: TGTGCCAGCAGCCTTCTTTCCTCACCCCTCCACTTT. This translates into CASSLLSSPLHF. The chain carries TRBV28 and TRBJ1-6; D call uncertain. The germline V and J ends were trimmed by 6 bases and 10 bases, with 10 bases remaining between them. This CDR3 contains 12 residues. The germline V gene has CDR1 MDHEN and CDR2 SYDVKM.

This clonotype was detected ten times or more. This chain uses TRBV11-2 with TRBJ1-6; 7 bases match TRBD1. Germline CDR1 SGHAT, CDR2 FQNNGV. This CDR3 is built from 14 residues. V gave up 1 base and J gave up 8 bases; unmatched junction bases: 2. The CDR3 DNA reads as TGTGCCAGCAGCTTAGGGACAGGACATTCACCCCTCCACTTT. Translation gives CASSLGTGHSPLHF.

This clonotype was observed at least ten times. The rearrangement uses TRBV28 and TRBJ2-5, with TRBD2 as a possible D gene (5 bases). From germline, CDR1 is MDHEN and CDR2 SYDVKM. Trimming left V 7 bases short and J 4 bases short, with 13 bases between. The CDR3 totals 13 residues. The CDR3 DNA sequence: TGTGCCAGCACCCCCCCGGGGATAGAGACCCAGTACTTC. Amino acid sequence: CASTPPGIETQYF. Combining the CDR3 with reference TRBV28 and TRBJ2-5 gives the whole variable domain DVKVTQSSRYLVKRTGEKVFLECVQDMDHENMFWYRQDPGLGLRLIYFSYDVKMKEKGDIPEGYSVSREKKERFSLILESASTNQTSMYLCASTPPGIETQYFGPGTRLLVL.

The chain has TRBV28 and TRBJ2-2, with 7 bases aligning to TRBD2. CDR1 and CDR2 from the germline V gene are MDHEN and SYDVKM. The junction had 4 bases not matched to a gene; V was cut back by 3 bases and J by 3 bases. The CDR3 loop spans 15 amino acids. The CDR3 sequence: CASSFGLADTGELFF. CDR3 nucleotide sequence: TGTGCCAGCAGTTTTGGTCTAGCGGACACCGGGGAGCTGTTTTTT.